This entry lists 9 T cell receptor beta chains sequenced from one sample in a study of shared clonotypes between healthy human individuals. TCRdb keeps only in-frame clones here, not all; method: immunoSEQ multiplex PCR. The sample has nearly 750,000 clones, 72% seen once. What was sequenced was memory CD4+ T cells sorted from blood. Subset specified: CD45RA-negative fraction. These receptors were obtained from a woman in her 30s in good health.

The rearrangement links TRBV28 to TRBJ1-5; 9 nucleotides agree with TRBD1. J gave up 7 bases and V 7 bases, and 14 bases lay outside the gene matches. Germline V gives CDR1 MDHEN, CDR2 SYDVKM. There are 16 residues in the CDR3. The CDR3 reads CASITRGTGGGQPQHF. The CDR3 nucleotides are TGTGCCAGCATTACAAGGGGAACAGGGGGCGGACAGCCCCAGCATTTT.

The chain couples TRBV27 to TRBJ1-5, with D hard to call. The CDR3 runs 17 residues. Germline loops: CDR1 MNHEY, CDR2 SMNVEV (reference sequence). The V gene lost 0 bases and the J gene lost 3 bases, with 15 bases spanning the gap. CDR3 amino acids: CASSLSGGRRHNQPQHF. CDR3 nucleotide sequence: TGTGCCAGCAGTTTATCAGGTGGACGTAGGCACAATCAGCCCCAGCATTTT.

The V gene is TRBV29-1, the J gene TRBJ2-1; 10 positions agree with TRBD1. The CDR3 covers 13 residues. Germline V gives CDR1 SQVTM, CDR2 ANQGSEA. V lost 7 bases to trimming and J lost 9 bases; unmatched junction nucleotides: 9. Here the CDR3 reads CSDRGQGFGEQFF. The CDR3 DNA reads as TGCAGCGATAGGGGACAGGGGTTTGGTGAGCAGTTCTTC.

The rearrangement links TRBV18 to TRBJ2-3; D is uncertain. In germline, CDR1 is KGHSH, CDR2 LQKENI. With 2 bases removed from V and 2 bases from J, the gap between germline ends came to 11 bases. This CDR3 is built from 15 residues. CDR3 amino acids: CASSPTNQFTDTQYF. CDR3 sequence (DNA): TGTGCCAGCTCACCAACGAACCAGTTCACAGATACGCAGTATTTT.

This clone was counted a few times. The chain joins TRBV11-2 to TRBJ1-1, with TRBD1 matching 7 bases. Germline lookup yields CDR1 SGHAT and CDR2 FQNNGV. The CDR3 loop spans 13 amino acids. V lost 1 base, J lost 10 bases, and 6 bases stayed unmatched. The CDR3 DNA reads TGTGCCAGCAGCTTAGGACAGGGAGAGGGAGCTTTCTTT. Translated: CASSLGQGEGAFF.

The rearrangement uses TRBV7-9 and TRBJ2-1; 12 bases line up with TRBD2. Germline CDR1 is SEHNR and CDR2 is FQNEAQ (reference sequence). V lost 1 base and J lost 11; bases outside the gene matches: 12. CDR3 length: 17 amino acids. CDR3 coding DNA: TGTGCCAGCAGCTTAGGAGCCCGGCTAGCGGGAGGGCCTAAGCAGTTCTTC. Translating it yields CASSLGARLAGGPKQFF.

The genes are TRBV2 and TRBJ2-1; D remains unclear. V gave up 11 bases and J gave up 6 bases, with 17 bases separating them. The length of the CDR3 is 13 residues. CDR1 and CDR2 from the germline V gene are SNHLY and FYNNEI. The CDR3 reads CASLRDFPNEQFF. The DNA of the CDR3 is TGTGCCTCCCTAAGGGATTTTCCCAATGAGCAGTTCTTC.

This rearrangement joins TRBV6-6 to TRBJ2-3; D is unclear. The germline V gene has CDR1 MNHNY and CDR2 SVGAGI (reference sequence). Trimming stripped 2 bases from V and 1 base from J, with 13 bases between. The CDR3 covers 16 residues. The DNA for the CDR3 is TGTGCCAGCAGTTACCCAGACGGATACCGCACAGATACGCAGTATTTT. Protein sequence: CASSYPDGYRTDTQYF.

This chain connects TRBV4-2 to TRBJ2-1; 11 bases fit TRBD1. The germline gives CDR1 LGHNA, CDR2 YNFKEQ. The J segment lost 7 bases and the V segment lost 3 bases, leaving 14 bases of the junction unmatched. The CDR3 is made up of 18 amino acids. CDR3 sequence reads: CASSHLTLIGQGANEQFF. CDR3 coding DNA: TGTGCCAGCAGCCACCTAACGTTAATCGGACAGGGGGCTAATGAGCAGTTCTTC.